The clone carrying this TCR beta chain was seen only a few times. The CDR3 length is 16 residues. V was clipped by 3 bases and J by 1 base, with 13 bases between them. From germline, CDR1 is MRHNA and CDR2 SNTAGT. The PCR ran on 60 Vbeta and 13 Jbeta primers. TCRdb's table, derived via immunoSEQ multiplex PCR, lists solely in-frame clones and lacks some. The sample yields about 190,000 clones, 75% to 85% seen once. These data originate in a study of cytomegalovirus exposure and HLA in healthy donors. This receptor was taken from a woman aged 18-35 years in good health and CMV-seropositive. Sequenced sample: PBMCs. The chain couples TRBV6-4 to TRBJ2-1, with TRBD1 as a possible D gene (7 bases). The CDR3 DNA follows: TGTGCCAGCAGTGAGGAGACAGGGACTTCCTACAATGAGCAGTTCTTC. It translates to CASSEETGTSYNEQFF.